Presented here are 3 T cell receptor beta chains from one specimen sequenced in a study of blood T cell repertoires in COVID-19. Profiled with immunoSEQ multiplex PCR; TCRdb holds only in-frame clones, not every one. The repertoire holds 210,000 or so clones, 80% to 85% seen once, with 15% to 20% in the top ten. Specimen: peripheral blood. The receptors here all came from a woman over 75 with active or convalescent COVID-19.

V gene TRBV5-1 combines with J gene TRBJ2-3; 10 bases agree with TRBD1. V shed 6 bases and J 5 bases; nucleotides not matched to a gene: 3. Germline-derived CDR1 and CDR2 are SGHRS and YFSETQ. This CDR3 is 13 amino acids long. CDR3 nucleotides: TGCGCCAGCACCGGGACAGGGGAAGATACGCAGTATTTT. Protein: CASTGTGEDTQYF.

The chain couples TRBV6-5 to TRBJ2-5; TRBD2 agrees at 10 bases. Per the germline V gene, CDR1 is MNHEY and CDR2 is SVGAGI. This CDR3 is built from 15 residues. V gave up 6 bases and J gave up 0 bases; unmatched junction bases: 4. The CDR3, as DNA: TGTGCCAGCAGGGCTAGCGGGGGTAACCAAGAGACCCAGTACTTC. It specifies CASRASGGNQETQYF.

The chain employs TRBV19 and TRBJ1-6; tentatively, D is TRBD1 (5 bases). Trimming took 6 bases from V and 7 from J, leaving 16 bases between them. Per the germline V gene, CDR1 is LNHDA and CDR2 is SQIVND (reference sequence). The CDR3 length is 15 residues. DNA of the CDR3: TGTGCCAGTAGGTCGGGGGGAAGCGGGAATTCACCCCTCCACTTT. Residues: CASRSGGSGNSPLHF.